This entry features one T cell receptor (beta chain) sequence. Antigen: not known. Sequencing was performed with immunoSEQ multiplex PCR; in TCRdb, only in-frame clones are kept and a portion is missing. The table has some 23,000 clones, approximately 76% seen once. Germline V gene sequence: CDR1 SGHRS, CDR2 YFSETQ. V lost 4 bases and J 3 bases, leaving 10 bases between the germline ends. The CDR3 runs to 13 residues. The source of the sample is a study of vaccination effects on CD4 cells after COVID-19. For the study at large: Post-vaccine samples followed the second dose by a median of 72 days. Notes on the study in general: After vaccination, at late timepoints, clones induced by infection and by vaccine contracted markedly.

ViraFEST used viral peptide pools to expand antigen-specific CD4+ T cells before sequencing. Following a roughly eleven-day culture, CD4+ T cells were purified. Either the BNT162b2 or mRNA-1273 vaccine was given to participants in two doses. Prior SARS-CoV-2 infection was absent in the vaccine recipients, as shown by negative nucleocapsid antibodies. Wells containing 1.5 million to 2.5 million PBMC each were cultured with 10 IU/ml IL-2 and approximately 9.6 ug/ml peptides. The V call is TRBV5-1, the J call TRBJ1-2; D remains ambiguous. This sample comprised CD4+ T cells from PBMCs cultured with HCoV-229E spike peptides, obtained after COVID-19 vaccination. The clonotype was recovered from a human donor who received a COVID-19 vaccine. The CDR3 here is CASSNQVDYGYTF. The CDR3 region has the DNA TGCGCCAGCAGCAACCAAGTAGACTATGGCTACACCTTC.